This is a list of T cell receptor beta chains from one sample in a study of CD4 T cells in relation to SARS-CoV-2 and coronaviruses. Clones were read by immunoSEQ multiplex PCR, and TCRdb kept only the in-frame ones, dropping some. Among tens of thousands of clones listed, about 91% were seen once. Sequencing input: naive CD4+ T cells from PBMCs. All receptors derive from an adult with COVID-19. The CDR3 runs from the conserved cysteine through the conserved F or W. The order of the fields is D gene, clone size, V gene, J gene, CDR3 length, CDR3 protein, CDR3 DNA. D genes are given only for firm matches. Rows give clone size only sometimes, using once, few, many, or a class for an expanded clone.

>TRBD1|-|TRBV28|TRBJ2-1|16
CASSQAGGPVGMKQFF
TGTGCCAGCAGCCAGGCAGGGGGCCCGGTCGGAATGAAGCAGTTCTTC
>-|few|TRBV2|TRBJ1-5|14
CASTRDGSNQPQHF
TGTGCCAGTACCCGGGACGGCAGCAATCAGCCCCAGCATTTT
>-|-|TRBV7-9|TRBJ2-2|15
CASSLGRSGLGELFF
TGTGCCAGCAGCTTAGGGAGGTCCGGTCTCGGGGAGCTGTTTTTT
>-|-|TRBV19|TRBJ2-5|14
CASTGGGGQETQYF
TGTGCCAGTACCGGGGGAGGAGGCCAAGAGACCCAGTACTTC
>-|-|TRBV3-1/TRBV3-2|TRBJ2-5|15
CASSQDWAGNRAQYF
TGTGCCAGCAGCCAAGATTGGGCAGGCAACAGGGCCCAGTACTTC
>TRBD1|-|TRBV7-8|TRBJ1-1|14
CASSYRGPGTEAFF
TGTGCCAGCAGCTACAGGGGCCCCGGAACTGAAGCTTTCTTT
>TRBD1|few|TRBV12-3/TRBV12-4|TRBJ2-3|13
CASSWTGTDTQYF
TGTGCCAGCAGTTGGACAGGGACGGATACGCAGTATTTT
>-|-|TRBV20-1|TRBJ2-3|11
CSASGADTQYF
TGCAGTGCTAGCGGGGCAGATACGCAGTATTTT
>-|-|TRBV6-2/TRBV6-3|TRBJ1-2|17
CASSYRQSGETNYGYTF
TGTGCCAGCAGTTACCGGCAGTCGGGGGAGACTAACTATGGCTACACCTTC
>TRBD2|-|TRBV6-2/TRBV6-3|TRBJ2-1|16
CASSDVTSGSYNEQFF
TGTGCCAGCAGTGACGTGACTAGCGGGAGTTACAATGAGCAGTTCTTC
>-|-|TRBV7-3|TRBJ2-1|15
CASSLRPSSYNEQFF
TGTGCCAGCAGCTTACGGCCGAGCTCCTACAATGAGCAGTTCTTC
>-|-|TRBV30|TRBJ2-5|11
CAWTHRETQYF
TGTGCCTGGACCCACAGAGAGACCCAGTACTTC
>-|few|TRBV28|TRBJ2-3|14
CASNRHTTTDTQYF
TGTGCCAGCAATCGGCACACTACCACAGATACGCAGTATTTT
>-|-|TRBV7-9|TRBJ2-7|15
CASSLAFGRPGEQYF
TGTGCCAGCAGCTTAGCGTTCGGCAGACCTGGGGAGCAGTACTTC
>TRBD2|-|TRBV9|TRBJ2-7|14
CASRSGLAGGRQYF
TGTGCCAGCAGATCGGGACTAGCGGGCGGGCGGCAGTACTTC
>TRBD2|-|TRBV19|TRBJ2-7|14
CASSIRGRVHEQYF
TGTGCCAGTAGTATACGGGGGAGGGTACACGAGCAGTACTTC
>TRBD1|-|TRBV30|TRBJ1-3|16
CAWETGPLSSGNTIYF
TGTGCCTGGGAGACAGGGCCCCTTAGCTCTGGAAACACCATATATTTT
>TRBD1|-|TRBV18|TRBJ1-1|14
CASSKTGVNTEAFF
TGTGCCAGCTCGAAGACAGGGGTTAACACTGAAGCTTTCTTT
>-|-|TRBV5-1|TRBJ2-5|14
CASRSGDRSETQYF
TGCGCCAGCAGATCAGGGGATCGTTCGGAGACCCAGTACTTC
>TRBD2|-|TRBV13|TRBJ2-7|15
CASSFGLAGGYEQYF
TGTGCCAGCAGCTTCGGACTAGCGGGAGGGTACGAGCAGTACTTC
>TRBD2|-|TRBV7-3|TRBJ2-1|16
CASSDPTSGSTGEQFF
TGTGCCAGCAGTGACCCCACTAGCGGGAGTACTGGTGAGCAGTTCTTC
>TRBD1|-|TRBV5-8|TRBJ1-5|16
CASSWGTGTGNQPQHF
TGTGCCAGCAGCTGGGGGACAGGGACGGGCAATCAGCCCCAGCATTTT
>TRBD1|-|TRBV11-1|TRBJ2-1|15
CASSQNRGNYNEQFF
TGTGCCAGCAGCCAAAACAGGGGCAACTACAATGAGCAGTTCTTC
>-|-|TRBV6-5|TRBJ1-1|12
CASRRTNTEAFF
TGTGCCAGCAGAAGGACCAACACTGAAGCTTTCTTT
>TRBD1|-|TRBV2|TRBJ1-1|14
CASRKGQVGTEAFF
TGTGCCAGCAGGAAGGGACAGGTCGGCACTGAAGCTTTCTTT
>TRBD2|once|TRBV29-1|TRBJ2-3|13
CSVRGRTTDTQYF
TGCAGCGTCCGCGGGAGGACCACAGATACGCAGTATTTT
>-|once|TRBV7-2|TRBJ2-3|12
CATAEGTDTQYF
TGTGCCACCGCGGAGGGCACAGATACGCAGTATTTT
>-|-|TRBV28|TRBJ2-7|12
CASSPRGYEQYF
TGTGCCAGCAGTCCCAGAGGCTACGAGCAGTACTTC
>-|once|TRBV11-2|TRBJ2-1|13
CASSFAGGDEQFF
TGTGCCAGCAGCTTTGCAGGAGGTGATGAGCAGTTCTTC
>-|-|TRBV3-1/TRBV3-2|TRBJ2-7|12
CASSTRRREQYF
TGTGCCAGCAGCACTAGACGGAGAGAGCAGTACTTC
>TRBD1|-|TRBV2|TRBJ1-1|15
CASSELATGGTEAFF
TGTGCCAGCAGTGAATTGGCCACAGGGGGAACTGAAGCTTTCTTT
>TRBD1|-|TRBV27|TRBJ2-7|15
CASSSRTGPTYEQYF
TGTGCCAGCAGTTCAAGGACAGGCCCTACCTACGAGCAGTACTTC
>-|-|TRBV29-1|TRBJ1-2|13
CSGTEDSNYGYTF
TGCAGCGGGACCGAGGACAGCAACTATGGCTACACCTTC
>-|-|TRBV25-1|TRBJ2-6|17
CASSEHLQTSGANVLTF
TGTGCCAGCAGTGAACACCTACAGACCTCTGGGGCCAACGTCCTGACTTTC
>-|-|TRBV2|TRBJ1-5|13
CASSETAVGPQHF
TGTGCCAGCAGTGAAACGGCGGTTGGGCCCCAGCATTTT
>-|-|TRBV12-3/TRBV12-4|TRBJ1-4|12
CASSPGGRILFF
TGTGCCAGCAGTCCAGGAGGGCGTATACTGTTTTTT
>-|-|TRBV6-5|TRBJ2-2|11
CASSYGGKVFF
TGTGCCAGCAGTTACGGGGGCAAGGTGTTTTTT
>TRBD1|-|TRBV9|TRBJ1-1|14
CASSAGQGPTEAFF
TGTGCCAGCAGCGCCGGACAGGGGCCCACTGAAGCTTTCTTT
>TRBD2|-|TRBV2|TRBJ2-5|17
CASSTGTSGRMGETQYF
TGTGCCAGCAGTACCGGGACTAGCGGGAGGATGGGGGAGACCCAGTACTTC
>TRBD2|-|TRBV19|TRBJ2-2|15
CASSTTSGDTGELFF
TGTGCCAGTAGTACAACTAGCGGGGACACCGGGGAGCTGTTTTTT
>TRBD2|once|TRBV5-5|TRBJ2-3|16
CASSLFLAGGSDTQYF
TGTGCCAGCAGCTTGTTCTTAGCGGGAGGGTCAGATACGCAGTATTTT
>TRBD2|-|TRBV15|TRBJ2-2|17
CATSRKRPRGDTGELFF
TGTGCCACCAGCAGAAAGCGCCCGCGGGGGGACACCGGGGAGCTGTTTTTT
>TRBD1|-|TRBV10-3|TRBJ1-6|14
CAIRGTGINSPLHF
TGTGCCATCAGGGGGACAGGGATAAATTCACCCCTCCACTTT
>-|-|TRBV28|TRBJ2-6|21
CASSLPTGHSVFLSGANVLTF
TGTGCCAGCAGTTTGCCCACAGGGCACAGTGTGTTCCTTTCTGGGGCCAACGTCCTGACTTTC
>TRBD1|-|TRBV30|TRBJ2-7|14
CAWSPGTGTYEQYF
TGTGCCTGGAGCCCCGGGACAGGGACCTACGAGCAGTACTTC
>-|once|TRBV10-3|TRBJ2-6|15
CAISERASGANVLTF
TGTGCCATCAGTGAAAGGGCGTCTGGGGCCAACGTCCTGACTTTC
>TRBD2|-|TRBV27|TRBJ2-1|16
CASRATSGSSYNEQFF
TGTGCCAGCAGGGCCACTAGCGGGAGCTCCTACAATGAGCAGTTCTTC
>-|-|TRBV4-1|TRBJ2-1|17
CASSQGAAKSSYNEQFF
TGCGCCAGCAGCCAAGGGGCGGCGAAAAGCTCCTACAATGAGCAGTTCTTC
>-|-|TRBV5-1|TRBJ2-1|15
CASSPTWGSYNEQFF
TGCGCCAGCAGCCCGACCTGGGGTTCCTACAATGAGCAGTTCTTC
>TRBD1|-|TRBV28|TRBJ2-7|15
CASSLSGQGANEQYF
TGTGCCAGCAGTTTATCGGGACAGGGTGCCAACGAGCAGTACTTC
>-|-|TRBV5-1|TRBJ1-4|16
CASRFGEWATNEKLFF
TGCGCCAGCAGATTCGGAGAATGGGCCACTAATGAAAAACTGTTTTTT